This T cell receptor (beta chain) is drawn from a study of blood T cell repertoires in COVID-19. Across the study: Sites across the United States, Italy and Spain contributed samples from acute and convalescent COVID-19.

The V gene lost 2 bases and the J gene lost 4 bases, with 11 bases spanning the gap. This CDR3 comprises 14 residues. The germline V gene has CDR1 LNHNV and CDR2 YYDKDF (reference sequence). Profiling relied on immunoSEQ multiplex PCR, and the TCRdb table lists in-frame clones only, not all of them. The profile covers 310,000 or so clones, with about 88% appearing a single time and around 10% taken by the ten largest. The sample comprised peripheral blood. The rearrangement joins TRBV15 to TRBJ1-1, with a possible D match to TRBD1 (5 bases). This TCR derives from a woman in her twenties or thirties with COVID-19, enrolled during active disease. The CDR3 region has the DNA TGTGCCACCAGCAGACCCTCGGGGGGCACTGAAGCTTTCTTT. Translated: CATSRPSGGTEAFF.